This T cell receptor beta chain was recorded in a study of blood T cell repertoires in COVID-19. Assay: immunoSEQ multiplex PCR; the TCRdb copy retains only in-frame clones and omits some. The repertoire holds some 180,000 clones, about 90% seen once, with less than 25% in the top ten. The CDR3 has 13 residues. CDR1 and CDR2 from the germline V gene are GTSNPN and SVGIG (reference sequence). Trimming at V came to 5 bases and at J to 4 bases, leaving 6 bases not matched to a gene. This TCR derives from a man in his 70s with active or convalescent COVID-19. Sequencing was performed on peripheral blood. The chain couples TRBV30 to TRBJ2-5, with 8 bases aligning to TRBD1. The CDR3: CAWAGGRGETQYF. CDR3 nucleotides: TGTGCCTGGGCAGGGGGCCGAGGAGAGACCCAGTACTTC.